This is a list of T cell receptor beta chains from one sample in a study of siplizumab effects on memory and regulatory T cells. Method: immunoSEQ multiplex PCR; TCRdb's copy keeps in-frame clones and lacks some. Of approximately 84,000 clones in the sample, about 95% were seen once. Sequenced sample: CD8+ T cells sorted from blood. The source of these receptors is a human donor in good health. CDR3s include the opening cysteine and the closing phenylalanine or tryptophan. The D gene is left open where the match is weak. Clone size appears in some rows only: once, few, many, or a class for an expanded clone.

NA	TRBJ1-2	TRBV7-6	NA	CASSLNRVGQTYYGYTF	TGTGCCAGCAGCTTAAATCGAGTTGGACAGACATACTATGGCTACACCTTC
NA	TRBJ2-5	TRBV13	NA	CASSFFSAQETQYF	TGTGCCAGCAGCTTCTTTAGCGCACAAGAGACCCAGTACTTC
NA	TRBJ2-1	TRBV28	NA	CASSFVNEQFF	TGTGCCAGCAGTTTTGTAAATGAGCAGTTCTTC
NA	TRBJ2-5	TRBV28	TRBD2	CASRTSGLQETQYF	TGTGCCAGTAGGACTAGCGGGTTGCAAGAGACCCAGTACTTC
once	TRBJ1-1	TRBV28	NA	CASSLLSSRATEAFF	TGTGCCAGCAGTTTATTATCCTCAAGGGCCACTGAAGCTTTCTTT
NA	TRBJ1-4	TRBV27	NA	CASTPGGPNEKLFF	TGTGCCAGCACCCCGGGGGGACCTAATGAAAAACTGTTTTTT
NA	TRBJ1-5	TRBV2	NA	CASRDHREFNQPQHF	TGTGCCAGTAGGGACCACAGGGAATTCAATCAGCCCCAGCATTTT
NA	TRBJ1-1	TRBV10-1	NA	CASSESFGGWSEAFF	TGCGCCAGCAGTGAGAGTTTTGGGGGTTGGTCTGAAGCTTTCTTT
NA	TRBJ1-5	TRBV4-2	NA	CASSQETAGNQPQHF	TGTGCCAGCAGCCAAGAAACGGCGGGGAACCAGCCCCAGCATTTT
NA	TRBJ1-2	TRBV7-9	NA	CASSSRLRTSNYGYTF	TGTGCCAGCAGCTCCCGGTTGAGGACTTCTAACTATGGCTACACCTTC
NA	TRBJ2-1	TRBV6-5	TRBD2	CASISAGDNEQFF	TGTGCCAGCATATCTGCGGGGGACAATGAGCAGTTCTTC
NA	TRBJ2-1	TRBV25-1	NA	CASSEYTYQGLDEQFF	TGTGCCAGCAGTGAATATACTTATCAGGGCTTGGATGAGCAGTTCTTC
many	TRBJ2-5	TRBV11-2	NA	CASSQRTGDQETQYF	TGTGCCAGCAGCCAACGTACAGGTGACCAAGAGACCCAGTACTTC
NA	TRBJ2-2	TRBV10-1	TRBD2	CASSDMFETSGTGELFF	TGCGCCAGCAGTGATATGTTTGAGACTAGCGGGACCGGGGAGCTGTTTTTT
NA	TRBJ2-1	TRBV2	NA	CASSGSPRLDNEQFF	TGTGCCAGCAGTGGGAGCCCCCGACTTGACAATGAGCAGTTCTTC
NA	TRBJ2-7	TRBV19	TRBD2	CASSITSEAGKRYEQYF	TGTGCCAGTAGTATTACTAGCGAGGCGGGAAAAAGGTACGAGCAGTACTTC
NA	TRBJ2-7	TRBV6-1	NA	CASSESGGRSYEQYF	TGTGCCAGCAGTGAATCCGGGGGGCGCAGCTACGAGCAGTACTTC
NA	TRBJ2-7	TRBV7-9	NA	CASSQSGVAYEQYF	TGTGCCAGCAGTCAGAGCGGAGTCGCCTACGAGCAGTACTTC
NA	TRBJ2-1	TRBV27	TRBD2	CASSSSTSGVNEQFF	TGTGCCAGCAGTTCCTCGACTAGCGGGGTAAATGAGCAGTTCTTC
NA	TRBJ2-2	TRBV28	NA	CASSDTFWNTGELFF	TGTGCCAGCAGTGACACCTTTTGGAACACCGGGGAGCTGTTTTTT
NA	TRBJ2-1	TRBV19	NA	CASSIFATVSSYNEQFF	TGTGCCAGTAGTATTTTTGCTACAGTGAGCTCCTACAATGAGCAGTTCTTC
NA	TRBJ2-3	TRBV4-1	TRBD2	CASSHLAGGVTDTQYF	TGCGCCAGCAGCCACCTAGCGGGAGGCGTGACAGATACGCAGTATTTT
NA	TRBJ2-5	TRBV5-4	NA	CASSLVGVYQETQYF	TGTGCCAGCAGCTTGGTTGGGGTGTACCAAGAGACCCAGTACTTC
once	TRBJ2-6	TRBV5-6	NA	CASSHDGPGANVLTF	TGTGCCAGCAGCCATGACGGGCCTGGGGCCAACGTCCTGACTTTC
NA	TRBJ2-2	TRBV9	NA	CASSVAPTGELFF	TGTGCCAGCAGCGTAGCCCCCACCGGGGAGCTGTTTTTT
NA	TRBJ2-7	TRBV4-1	NA	CASSQEWGYEQYF	TGCGCCAGCAGCCAGGAGTGGGGGTACGAGCAGTACTTC
once	TRBJ1-2	TRBV5-1	NA	CASSGTYSEGYTF	TGCGCCAGCAGCGGGACCTACTCGGAGGGCTACACCTTC
medium-sized	TRBJ2-7	TRBV6-7	TRBD1	CASSYKQGAVEQYF	TGTGCCAGCAGTTACAAGCAGGGGGCGGTCGAGCAGTACTTC
NA	TRBJ1-4	TRBV28	NA	CASSHGTDYVGEKLFF	TGTGCCAGCAGTCACGGAACGGACTATGTGGGTGAAAAACTGTTTTTT
NA	TRBJ2-7	TRBV27	NA	CASTDESGQYF	TGTGCCAGCACTGACGAATCGGGGCAGTACTTC
NA	TRBJ1-1	TRBV11-2	NA	CASRPPGPFGEAFF	TGTGCCAGCAGACCCCCGGGTCCGTTTGGTGAAGCTTTCTTT
NA	TRBJ2-7	TRBV9	TRBD2	CASSVSPAGGQGEQYF	TGTGCCAGCAGCGTATCACCGGCGGGAGGGCAGGGCGAGCAGTACTTC
NA	TRBJ1-2	TRBV7-9	NA	CASSGLAARGYTF	TGTGCCAGCAGCGGCTTAGCGGCTCGTGGCTACACCTTC
NA	TRBJ1-4	TRBV6-5	NA	CASSFRERREKLFF	TGTGCCAGCAGCTTCAGGGAACGGCGTGAAAAACTGTTTTTT
once	TRBJ1-1	TRBV6-5	NA	CASSYGQHTEAFF	TGTGCCAGCAGTTATGGACAGCACACTGAAGCTTTCTTT
few	TRBJ2-7	TRBV5-6	NA	CASSLVQDRYEQYF	TGTGCCAGCAGCTTGGTTCAGGACCGCTACGAGCAGTACTTC
once	TRBJ2-3	TRBV15	TRBD2	CATSRASGRTTDTQYF	TGTGCCACCAGCAGAGCTAGCGGGAGGACCACAGATACGCAGTATTTT
NA	TRBJ2-7	TRBV6-1	NA	CASNDYEQYF	TGTGCCAGCAATGACTACGAGCAGTACTTC
once	TRBJ2-1	TRBV5-1	TRBD1	CASSLAGGLLDEQFF	TGCGCCAGCAGCTTGGCAGGGGGCCTGCTTGATGAGCAGTTCTTC
NA	TRBJ1-1	TRBV7-9	NA	CASSQRSGRNTEAFF	TGTGCCAGCAGCCAGAGGTCAGGGAGAAACACTGAAGCTTTCTTT
NA	TRBJ1-1	TRBV5-1	NA	CASSLRHNTEAFF	TGCGCCAGCAGCTTAAGACACAACACTGAAGCTTTCTTT
NA	TRBJ1-4	TRBV6-5	NA	CASSDQGVGEKLFF	TGTGCCAGCAGTGACCAGGGAGTTGGTGAAAAACTGTTTTTT
NA	TRBJ2-5	TRBV28	TRBD2	CASRIGLAGVGETQYF	TGTGCCAGCAGAATAGGACTAGCGGGAGTGGGGGAGACCCAGTACTTC
NA	TRBJ2-3	TRBV7-9	NA	CASSTRTDTQYF	TGTGCCAGCAGCACGCGCACAGATACGCAGTATTTT
NA	TRBJ2-1	TRBV5-1	TRBD2	CASGPAGGRYNEQFF	TGCGCCAGCGGACCCGCGGGAGGGCGCTACAATGAGCAGTTCTTC
NA	TRBJ1-1	TRBV7-9	TRBD1	CASSLRTGGNTEAFF	TGTGCCAGCAGTCTACGGACAGGGGGGAACACTGAAGCTTTCTTT
NA	TRBJ2-3	TRBV4-1	TRBD1	CASSQDGRGWGDTQYF	TGCGCCAGCAGCCAAGACGGCAGGGGGTGGGGAGATACGCAGTATTTT
NA	TRBJ2-4	TRBV19	TRBD1	CATTGRGPAAAKNIQYF	TGTGCCACTACCGGCAGGGGGCCGGCCGCTGCCAAAAACATTCAGTACTTC
NA	TRBJ2-5	TRBV27	TRBD2	CASSYSGRLQETQYF	TGTGCCAGCAGTTATAGCGGGAGATTACAAGAGACCCAGTACTTC
NA	TRBJ1-2	TRBV11-2	TRBD1	CASSPTGMDGYTF	TGTGCCAGCAGCCCGACAGGGATGGATGGCTACACCTTC
NA	TRBJ1-5	TRBV4-1	NA	CASSQDLYERVNQPQHF	TGCGCCAGCAGCCAAGATCTTTATGAACGGGTCAATCAGCCCCAGCATTTT
NA	TRBJ2-7	TRBV4-1	NA	CASSQGSLGGYEQYF	TGCGCCAGCAGCCAAGGATCGCTGGGAGGCTACGAGCAGTACTTC
once	TRBJ1-1	TRBV14	NA	CASSQDTGRPGNTEAFF	TGTGCCAGCAGCCAAGATACCGGACGGCCAGGGAACACTGAAGCTTTCTTT
NA	TRBJ2-3	TRBV4-1	NA	CASSRDYGGATQYF	TGCGCCAGCAGCCGCGACTACGGCGGGGCTACGCAGTATTTT
NA	TRBJ2-3	TRBV5-4	TRBD2	CASSLAGLAGGPPDTQYF	TGTGCCAGCAGCTTGGCGGGACTAGCGGGAGGGCCACCGGATACGCAGTATTTT
NA	TRBJ2-3	TRBV27	TRBD1	CASSLSGTGGDTQYF	TGTGCCAGCAGTTTATCTGGGACAGGGGGCGATACGCAGTATTTT
NA	TRBJ2-2	TRBV5-8	NA	CARGPDRKINTGELFF	TGTGCCAGAGGACCTGACAGGAAGATAAACACCGGGGAGCTGTTTTTT